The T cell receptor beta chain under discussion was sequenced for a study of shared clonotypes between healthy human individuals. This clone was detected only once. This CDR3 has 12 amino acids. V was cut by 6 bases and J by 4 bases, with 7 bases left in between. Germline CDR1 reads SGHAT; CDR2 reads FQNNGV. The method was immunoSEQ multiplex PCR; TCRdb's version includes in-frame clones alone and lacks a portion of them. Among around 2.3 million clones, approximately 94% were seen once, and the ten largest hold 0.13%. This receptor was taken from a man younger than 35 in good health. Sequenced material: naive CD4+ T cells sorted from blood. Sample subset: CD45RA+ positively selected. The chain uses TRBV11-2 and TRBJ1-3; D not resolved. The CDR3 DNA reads TGTGCCAGCAGAAAAGAGGGAAACACCATATATTTT. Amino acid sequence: CASRKEGNTIYF. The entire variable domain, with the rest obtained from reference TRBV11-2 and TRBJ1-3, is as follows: EAGVAQSPRYKIIEKRQSVAFWCNPISGHATLYWYQQILGQGPKLLIQFQNNGVVDDSQLPKDRFSAERLKGVDSTLKIQPAKLEDSAVYLCASRKEGNTIYFGEGSWLTVV.